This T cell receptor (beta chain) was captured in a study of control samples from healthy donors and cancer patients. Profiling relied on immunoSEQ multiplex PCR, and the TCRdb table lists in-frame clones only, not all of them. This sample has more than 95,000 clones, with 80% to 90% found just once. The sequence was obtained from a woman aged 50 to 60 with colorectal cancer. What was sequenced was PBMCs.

The CDR3 region is CASSQEVGYTYGYTF. CDR3 in DNA: TGTGCCAGCAGCCAAGAAGTCGGTTACACCTATGGCTACACCTTC. The chain links TRBV3-1 (or the pseudogene TRBV3-2) to TRBJ1-2; D is undetermined. CDR3 length: 15 residues. Germline V CDR1 and CDR2: LGHDT, YNNKEL (reference sequence). Trimming took 0 bases from V and 4 from J, leaving 12 bases between them.